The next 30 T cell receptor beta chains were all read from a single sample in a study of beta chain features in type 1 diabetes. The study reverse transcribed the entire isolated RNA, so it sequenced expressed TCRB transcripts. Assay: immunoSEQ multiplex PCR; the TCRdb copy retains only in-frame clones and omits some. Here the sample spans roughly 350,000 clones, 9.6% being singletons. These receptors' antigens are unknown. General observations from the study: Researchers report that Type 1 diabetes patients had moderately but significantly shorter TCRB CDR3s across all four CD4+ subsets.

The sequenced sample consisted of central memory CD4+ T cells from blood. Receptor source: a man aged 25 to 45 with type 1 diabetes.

In DNA form, the CDR3 reads TGTGCCAGCAGCCTTTTCCTGAGTGGGGCCAACGTCCTGACTTTC. Residues: CASSLFLSGANVLTF. This chain joins TRBV7-9 and TRBJ2-6; unclear D gene. The CDR3 consists of 15 residues. V lost 5 bases and J 3 bases, leaving 11 bases between the germline ends. CDR1 SEHNR and CDR2 FQNEAQ come from the germline V gene (reference sequence).

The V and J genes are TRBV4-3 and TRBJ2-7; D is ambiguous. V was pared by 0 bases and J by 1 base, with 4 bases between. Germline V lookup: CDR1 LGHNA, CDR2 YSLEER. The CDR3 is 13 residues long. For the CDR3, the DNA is TGCGCCAGCAGCCAAGATCGTTCCTACGAGCAGTACTTC. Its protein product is CASSQDRSYEQYF.

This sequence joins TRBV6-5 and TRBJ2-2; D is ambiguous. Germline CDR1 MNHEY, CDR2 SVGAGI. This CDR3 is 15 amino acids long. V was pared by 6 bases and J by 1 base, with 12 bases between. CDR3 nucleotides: TGTGCCAGCAGCTTGGGTCCTGGGAACACCGGGGAGCTGTTTTTT. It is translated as CASSLGPGNTGELFF.

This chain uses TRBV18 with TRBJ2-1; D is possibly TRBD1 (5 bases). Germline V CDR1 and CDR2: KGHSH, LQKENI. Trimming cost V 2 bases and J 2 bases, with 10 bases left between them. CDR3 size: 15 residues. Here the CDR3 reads CASSPGTGAYNEQFF. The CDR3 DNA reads TGTGCCAGCTCACCAGGTACAGGAGCCTACAATGAGCAGTTCTTC.

The chain's CDR3 is CASSSRRGGRAEKLFF. CDR3 DNA sequence: TGTGCCAGCAGCTCACGCCGAGGGGGCAGGGCTGAAAAACTGTTTTTT. The V gene is TRBV7-9, the J gene TRBJ1-4; the match to TRBD1 covers 7 bases. With 4 bases clipped from V and 7 bases from J, the junction kept 12 bases outside the gene matches. CDR1 and CDR2 from the germline V gene are SEHNR and FQNEAQ (reference sequence). The CDR3 is made up of 16 amino acids.

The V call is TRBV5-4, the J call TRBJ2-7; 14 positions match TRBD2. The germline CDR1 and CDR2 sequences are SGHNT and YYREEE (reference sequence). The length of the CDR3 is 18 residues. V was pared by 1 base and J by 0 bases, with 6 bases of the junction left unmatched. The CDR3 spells CASSLRLAGGLDSYEQYF. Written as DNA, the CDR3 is TGTGCCAGCAGCTTGCGACTAGCGGGAGGGCTCGACTCCTACGAGCAGTACTTC.

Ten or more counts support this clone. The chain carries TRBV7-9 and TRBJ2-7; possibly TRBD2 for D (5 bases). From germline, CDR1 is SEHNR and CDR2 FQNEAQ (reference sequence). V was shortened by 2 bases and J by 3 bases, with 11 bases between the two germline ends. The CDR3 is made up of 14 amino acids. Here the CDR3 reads CASSLLVAGYEQYF. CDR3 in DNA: TGTGCCAGCAGCTTACTGGTCGCGGGCTACGAGCAGTACTTC.

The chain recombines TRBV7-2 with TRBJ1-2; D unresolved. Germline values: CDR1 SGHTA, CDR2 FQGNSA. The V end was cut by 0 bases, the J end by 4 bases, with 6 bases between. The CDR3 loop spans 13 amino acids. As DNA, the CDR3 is TGTGCCAGCAGCTTAGCCGACTTCTATGGCTACACCTTC. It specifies CASSLADFYGYTF.

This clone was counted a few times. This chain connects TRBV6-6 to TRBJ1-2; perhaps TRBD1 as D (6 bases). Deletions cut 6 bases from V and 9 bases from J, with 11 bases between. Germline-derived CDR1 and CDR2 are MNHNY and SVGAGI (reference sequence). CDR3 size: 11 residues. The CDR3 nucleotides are TGTGCCAGCAGCAACGGACAGAGCTACACCTTC. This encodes CASSNGQSYTF.

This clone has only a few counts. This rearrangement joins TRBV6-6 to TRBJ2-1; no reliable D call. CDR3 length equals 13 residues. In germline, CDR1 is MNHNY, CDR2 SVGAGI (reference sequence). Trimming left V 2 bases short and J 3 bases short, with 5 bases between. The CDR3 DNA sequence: TGTGCCAGCAGTTACGCTTACTACAATGAGCAGTTCTTC. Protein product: CASSYAYYNEQFF.

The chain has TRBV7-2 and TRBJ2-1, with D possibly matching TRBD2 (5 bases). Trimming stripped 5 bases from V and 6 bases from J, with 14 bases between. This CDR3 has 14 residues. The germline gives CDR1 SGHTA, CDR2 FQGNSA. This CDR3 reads CASSPTRTGNEQFF. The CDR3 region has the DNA TGTGCCAGCAGCCCAACTCGGACTGGCAATGAGCAGTTCTTC.

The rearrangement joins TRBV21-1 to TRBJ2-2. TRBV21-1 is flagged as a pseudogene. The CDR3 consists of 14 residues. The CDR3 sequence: CASSPITNTGELFF. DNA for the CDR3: TGTGCCAGCAGCCCCATAACGAACACCGGGGAGCTGTTTTTT.

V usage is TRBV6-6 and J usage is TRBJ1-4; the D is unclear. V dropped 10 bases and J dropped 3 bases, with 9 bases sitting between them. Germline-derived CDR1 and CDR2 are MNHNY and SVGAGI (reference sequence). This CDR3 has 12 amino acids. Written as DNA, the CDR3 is TGTGCCATCACCCCTGCTAATGAAAAACTGTTTTTT. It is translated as CAITPANEKLFF.

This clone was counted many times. The CDR3 DNA is TGCAGCGTTGACAGGGACGGCTACACCTTC. As protein: CSVDRDGYTF. The J gene is TRBJ1-2, the V gene TRBV29-1, with D possibly TRBD1 on 5 matching bases. The V gene's germline CDR1 is SQVTM and CDR2 ANQGSEA. V was shortened by 3 bases and J by 8 bases, with 7 bases between the two germline ends. CDR3 length: 10 residues.

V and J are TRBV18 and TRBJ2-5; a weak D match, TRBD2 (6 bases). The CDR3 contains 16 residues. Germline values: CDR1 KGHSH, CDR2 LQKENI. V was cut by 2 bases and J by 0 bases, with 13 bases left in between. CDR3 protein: CASSPRGTLNQETQYF. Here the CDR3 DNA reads TGTGCCAGCTCACCAAGAGGGACTCTAAACCAAGAGACCCAGTACTTC.

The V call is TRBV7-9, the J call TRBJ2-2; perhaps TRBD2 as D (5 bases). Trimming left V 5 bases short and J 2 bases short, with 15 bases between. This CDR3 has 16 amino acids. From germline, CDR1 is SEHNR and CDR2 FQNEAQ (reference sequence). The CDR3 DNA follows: TGTGCCAGCAGCGCCCCCGGACGGGGAAACACCGGGGAGCTGTTTTTT. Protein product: CASSAPGRGNTGELFF. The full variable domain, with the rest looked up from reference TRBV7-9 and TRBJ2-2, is DTGVSQNPRHKITKRGQNVTFRCDPISEHNRLYWYRQTLGQGPEFLTYFQNEAQLEKSRLLSDRFSAERPKGSFSTLEIQRTEQGDSAMYLCASSAPGRGNTGELFFGEGSRLTVL.

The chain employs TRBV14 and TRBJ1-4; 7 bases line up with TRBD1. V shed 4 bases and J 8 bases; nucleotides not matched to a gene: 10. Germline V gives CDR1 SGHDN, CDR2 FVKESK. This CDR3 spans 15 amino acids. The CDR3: CASSPLEGAGEKLFF. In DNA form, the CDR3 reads TGTGCCAGCAGCCCCCTGGAGGGGGCGGGGGAAAAACTGTTTTTT. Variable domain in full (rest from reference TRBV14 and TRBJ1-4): EAGVTQFPSHSVIEKGQTVTLRCDPISGHDNLYWYRRVMGKEIKFLLHFVKESKQDESGMPNNRFLAERTGGTYSTLKVQPAELEDSGVYFCASSPLEGAGEKLFFGSGTQLSVL.

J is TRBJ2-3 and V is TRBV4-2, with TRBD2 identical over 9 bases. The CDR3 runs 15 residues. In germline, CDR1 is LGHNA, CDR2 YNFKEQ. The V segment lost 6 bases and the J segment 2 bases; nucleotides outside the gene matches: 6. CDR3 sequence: CASRKPGLATDTQYF. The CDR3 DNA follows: TGTGCCAGCAGGAAACCGGGACTAGCCACAGATACGCAGTATTTT.

CDR3 loop: CASSPTGTGGDEQYF. The CDR3 DNA sequence: TGTGCCAGCTCCCCTACCGGGACAGGGGGCGACGAGCAGTACTTC. This chain links TRBV18 with TRBJ2-7, with 12 positions matching TRBD1. The CDR3 runs 15 residues. The V segment lost 6 bases and the J segment 5 bases; nucleotides outside the gene matches: 8. The germline gives CDR1 KGHSH, CDR2 LQKENI.

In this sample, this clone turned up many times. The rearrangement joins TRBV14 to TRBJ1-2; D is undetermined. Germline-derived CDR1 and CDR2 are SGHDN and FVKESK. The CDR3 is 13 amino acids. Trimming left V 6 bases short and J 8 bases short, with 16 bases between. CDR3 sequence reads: CASSPNPLGGYTF. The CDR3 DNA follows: TGTGCCAGCAGTCCTAACCCCTTGGGGGGCTACACCTTC.

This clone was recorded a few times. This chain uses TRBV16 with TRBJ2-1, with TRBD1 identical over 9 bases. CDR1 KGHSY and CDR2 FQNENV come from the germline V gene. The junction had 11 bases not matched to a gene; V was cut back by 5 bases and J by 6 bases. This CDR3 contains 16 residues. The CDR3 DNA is TGTGCCAGCAGCTGGGTCCGTGACAGGGGGGGCAATGAGCAGTTCTTC. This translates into CASSWVRDRGGNEQFF.

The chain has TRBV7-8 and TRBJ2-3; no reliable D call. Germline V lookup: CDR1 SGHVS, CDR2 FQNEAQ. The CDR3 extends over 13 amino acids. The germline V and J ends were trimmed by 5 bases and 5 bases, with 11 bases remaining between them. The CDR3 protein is CASSEQREDTQYF. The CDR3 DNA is TGTGCCAGCAGCGAACAGCGCGAAGATACGCAGTATTTT.

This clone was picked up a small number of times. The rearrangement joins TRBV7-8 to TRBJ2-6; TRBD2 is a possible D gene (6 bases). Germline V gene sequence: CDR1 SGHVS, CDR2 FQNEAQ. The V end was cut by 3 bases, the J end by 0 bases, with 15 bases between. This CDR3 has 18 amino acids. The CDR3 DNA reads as TGTGCCAGCAGCTTTAGCGGAACTCTCCGCTCTGGGGCCAACGTCCTGACTTTC. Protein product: CASSFSGTLRSGANVLTF.

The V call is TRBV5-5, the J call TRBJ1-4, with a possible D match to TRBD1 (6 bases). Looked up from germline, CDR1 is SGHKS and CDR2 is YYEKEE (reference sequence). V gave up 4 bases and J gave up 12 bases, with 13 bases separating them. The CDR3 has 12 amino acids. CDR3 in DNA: TGTGCCAGCAGCCCAGGGGTCCGCGAACTGTTTTTT. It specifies CASSPGVRELFF.

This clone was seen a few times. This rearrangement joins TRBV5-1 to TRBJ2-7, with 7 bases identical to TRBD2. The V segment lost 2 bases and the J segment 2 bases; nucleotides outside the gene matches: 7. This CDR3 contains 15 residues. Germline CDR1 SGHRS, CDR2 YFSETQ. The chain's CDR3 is CASSFGLEGTYEQYF. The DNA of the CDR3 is TGCGCCAGCAGCTTCGGACTAGAAGGGACCTACGAGCAGTACTTC.

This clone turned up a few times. In nucleotides, the CDR3 is TGTGCCAGCAGATACTCTAGCGGACCCTACGAGCAGTACTTC. This gives the protein CASRYSSGPYEQYF. The V call is TRBV28, the J call TRBJ2-7; 7 positions match TRBD2. V gave up 6 bases and J gave up 2 bases; unmatched junction bases: 7. In germline, CDR1 is MDHEN, CDR2 SYDVKM. This CDR3 has 14 amino acids.

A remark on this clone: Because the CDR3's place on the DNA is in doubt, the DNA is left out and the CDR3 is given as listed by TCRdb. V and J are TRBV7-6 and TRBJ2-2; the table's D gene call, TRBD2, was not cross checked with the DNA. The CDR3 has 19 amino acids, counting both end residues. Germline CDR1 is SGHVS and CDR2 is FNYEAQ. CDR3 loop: CASSLFGRTSKPVEGSCFF.

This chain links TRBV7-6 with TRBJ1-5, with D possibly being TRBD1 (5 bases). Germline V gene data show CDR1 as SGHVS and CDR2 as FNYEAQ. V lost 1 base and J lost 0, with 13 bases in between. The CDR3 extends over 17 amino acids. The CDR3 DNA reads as TGTGCCAGCAGCTTAGAGGCAGGGACCTATAGCAATCAGCCCCAGCATTTT. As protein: CASSLEAGTYSNQPQHF. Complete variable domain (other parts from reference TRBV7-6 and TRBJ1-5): GAGVSQSPRYKVTKRGQDVALRCDPISGHVSLYWYRQALGQGPEFLTYFNYEAQQDKSGLPNDRFSAERPEGSISTLTIQRTEQRDSAMYRCASSLEAGTYSNQPQHFGDGTRLSIL.

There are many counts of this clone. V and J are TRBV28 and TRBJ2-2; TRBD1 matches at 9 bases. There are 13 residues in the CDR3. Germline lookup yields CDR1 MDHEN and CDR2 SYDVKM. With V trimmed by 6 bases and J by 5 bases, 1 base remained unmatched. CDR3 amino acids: CASRDRGTGELFF. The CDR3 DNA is TGTGCCAGCAGGGACAGGGGAACCGGGGAGCTGTTTTTT.

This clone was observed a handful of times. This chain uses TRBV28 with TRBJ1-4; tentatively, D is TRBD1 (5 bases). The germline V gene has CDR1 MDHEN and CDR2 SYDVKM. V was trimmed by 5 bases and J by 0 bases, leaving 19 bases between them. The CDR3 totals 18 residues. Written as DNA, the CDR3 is TGTGCCAGCAGTCGGTATACCTGGGACGGAACAACTAATGAAAAACTGTTTTTT. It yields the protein CASSRYTWDGTTNEKLFF.